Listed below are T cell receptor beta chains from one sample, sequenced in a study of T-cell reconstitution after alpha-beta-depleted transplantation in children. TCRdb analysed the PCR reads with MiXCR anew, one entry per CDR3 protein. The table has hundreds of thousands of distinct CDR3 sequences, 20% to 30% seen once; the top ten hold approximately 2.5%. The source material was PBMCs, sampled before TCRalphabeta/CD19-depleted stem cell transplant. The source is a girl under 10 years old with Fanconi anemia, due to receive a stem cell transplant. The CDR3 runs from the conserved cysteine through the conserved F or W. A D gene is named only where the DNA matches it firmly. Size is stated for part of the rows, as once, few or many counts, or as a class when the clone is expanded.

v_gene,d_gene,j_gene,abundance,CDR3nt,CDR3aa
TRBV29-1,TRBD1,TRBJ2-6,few,TGCAGCGTTGGACAGGGTTCTGGGGCCAACGTCCTGACTTTC,CSVGQGSGANVLTF
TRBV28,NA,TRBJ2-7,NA,TGTGCCAGCAGTTCGATGGGCGAGCAGTACTTC,CASSSMGEQYF
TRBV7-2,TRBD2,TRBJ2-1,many,TGTGCCAGCAGCTTAGTGGGACTAGGAGGTGAGCAGTTCTTC,CASSLVGLGGEQFF
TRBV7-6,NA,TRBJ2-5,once,TGTGCCAGCAGCCAGGCCCTCGGGACACCGCAAGAGACCCAGTACTTC,CASSQALGTPQETQYF
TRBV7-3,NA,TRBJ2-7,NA,TGTGCCAGCAGCTTAAACGGACATACCTACGAGCAGTACTTC,CASSLNGHTYEQYF
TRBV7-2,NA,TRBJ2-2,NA,TGTGCCAGCAGCTTATCCAAGTTAGGCACCGGGGAGCTGTTTTTT,CASSLSKLGTGELFF
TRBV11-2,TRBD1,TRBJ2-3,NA,TGTGCCAGCAGCCTGCCGACAGGGGGTTTGCTAAGCACAGATACGCAGTATTTT,CASSLPTGGLLSTDTQYF
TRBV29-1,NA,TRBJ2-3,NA,TGCAGCGTTGAAACGAGGGAGTGGTTCCCAGATACGCAGTATTTT,CSVETREWFPDTQYF
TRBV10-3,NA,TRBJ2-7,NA,TGTGCCATCAGTCGCCCCCAGGGGAACGAGCAGTACTTC,CAISRPQGNEQYF
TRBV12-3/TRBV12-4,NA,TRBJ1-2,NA,TGTGCCAGCAGTTTATTGCCTGGGACATTCAACTATGGCTACACCTTC,CASSLLPGTFNYGYTF
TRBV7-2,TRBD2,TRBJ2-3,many,TGTGCCAGCAGCTTAGGAGGGAGGGCCGTAGATACGCAGTATTTT,CASSLGGRAVDTQYF
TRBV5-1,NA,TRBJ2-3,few,TGCGCCAGCAGCTTGGCCCGTGGGGGGGCGACAGATACGCAGTATTTT,CASSLARGGATDTQYF
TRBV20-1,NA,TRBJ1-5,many,TGCAGTGCAAGCAGGTACAATCAGCCCCAGCATTTT,CSASRYNQPQHF
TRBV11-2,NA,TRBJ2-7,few,TGTGCCAGCAGCTTAACTTTGGACGGCTCCTACGAGCAGTACTTC,CASSLTLDGSYEQYF
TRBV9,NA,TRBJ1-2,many,TGTGCCAGCAGGCCACCCGGGATACCCAACTATGGCTACACCTTC,CASRPPGIPNYGYTF
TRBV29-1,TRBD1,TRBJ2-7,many,TGCAGCGTCGACAGGGGGCTGGAGCAGTACTTC,CSVDRGLEQYF
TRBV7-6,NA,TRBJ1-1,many,TGTGCCAGCAGCTCCACTGTTGGTGGATGGGGGGCCGGGGCTTTCTTT,CASSSTVGGWGAGAFF
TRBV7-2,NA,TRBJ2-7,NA,TGTGCCAGCAGCTTACGAATAGGGGGATACGAGCAGTACTTC,CASSLRIGGYEQYF
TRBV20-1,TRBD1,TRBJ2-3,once,TGCAGTGGGACGGGACAGGCTAGCACAGATACGCAGTATTTT,CSGTGQASTDTQYF
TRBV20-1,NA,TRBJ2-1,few,TGCAGTGCTAGGGAGCGGTACAATGAGCAGTTCTTC,CSARERYNEQFF
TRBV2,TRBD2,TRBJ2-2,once,TGTGCCAGCAGTGACCCAGGGAGGGCTTTGGAGAAGCTGTTTTTT,CASSDPGRALEKLFF
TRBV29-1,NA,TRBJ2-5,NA,TGCAGCGTTGGGTGGGCAGGCCAACGGACCCAGTACTTC,CSVGWAGQRTQYF
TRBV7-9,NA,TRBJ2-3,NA,TGTGCCAGCAGCTCTTTTTACCAAGATACGCAGTATTTT,CASSSFYQDTQYF
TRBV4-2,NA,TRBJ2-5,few,TGTGCCAGCAGCCAAGTGGGGGGCAGGTTACAAGAGACCCAGTACTTC,CASSQVGGRLQETQYF
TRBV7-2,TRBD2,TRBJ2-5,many,TGTGCCAGCAGCTTAGGGTGGGAGGGATGGGAGACCCAGTACTTC,CASSLGWEGWETQYF
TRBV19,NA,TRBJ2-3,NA,TGTGCCAGTAACCCGTCGACGGTTCCAGATACGCAGTATTTT,CASNPSTVPDTQYF
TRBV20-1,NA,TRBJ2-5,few,TGCAGTGCTAGCTTCCTCTCTGAAGAGACCCAGTACTTC,CSASFLSEETQYF